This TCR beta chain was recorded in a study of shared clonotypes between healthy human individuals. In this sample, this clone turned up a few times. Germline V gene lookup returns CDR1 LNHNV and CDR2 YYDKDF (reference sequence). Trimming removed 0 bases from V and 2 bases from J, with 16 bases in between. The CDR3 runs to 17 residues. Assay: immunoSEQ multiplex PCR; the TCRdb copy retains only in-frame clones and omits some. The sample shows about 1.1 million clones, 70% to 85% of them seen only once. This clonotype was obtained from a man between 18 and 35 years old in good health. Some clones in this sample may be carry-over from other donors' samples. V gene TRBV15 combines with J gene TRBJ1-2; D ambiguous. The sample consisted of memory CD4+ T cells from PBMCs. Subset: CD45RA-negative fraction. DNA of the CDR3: TGTGCCACCAGCAGAGATCAATTCGGATTAGGCAACTATGGCTACACCTTC. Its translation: CATSRDQFGLGNYGYTF.